This is a list of T cell receptor beta chains from one sample in a study of blood T cell repertoires in COVID-19. The assay was immunoSEQ multiplex PCR, and TCRdb's table has in-frame clones only and misses some. The profile shows about 320,000 clones, 85% of them singletons. The sample consisted of PBMCs or T cells enriched from blood (not recorded which). All receptors come from a woman in her thirties who had been exposed to COVID-19. Both conserved end residues are part of each CDR3. Each record gives: D gene, V gene, clone size, J gene, CDR3 DNA, CDR3 protein. The D gene is left open where the match is weak. Clone size appears in some rows only: once, few, many, or a class for an expanded clone.

d_gene: NA; v_gene: TRBV7-5; abundance: NA; j_gene: TRBJ1-5; CDR3nt: TGTGTCAGATCACAGGGTCCGTCTAGCAATCAGCCCCAGCATTTT; CDR3aa: CVRSQGPSSNQPQHF
d_gene: TRBD1; v_gene: TRBV4-2; abundance: NA; j_gene: TRBJ1-2; CDR3nt: TGTGCCAGCAGCCAGGACGTGGGACAGATCGCTGGCTACACCTTC; CDR3aa: CASSQDVGQIAGYTF
d_gene: NA; v_gene: TRBV7-8; abundance: few; j_gene: TRBJ2-1; CDR3nt: TGTGCCAGCAGCTTAGATTACGGCAATGAGCAGTTCTTC; CDR3aa: CASSLDYGNEQFF
d_gene: TRBD1; v_gene: TRBV28; abundance: NA; j_gene: TRBJ1-1; CDR3nt: TGTGCCAGCAGAAACACAGGGGTAAGGACTGAAGCTTTCTTT; CDR3aa: CASRNTGVRTEAFF
d_gene: NA; v_gene: TRBV28; abundance: NA; j_gene: TRBJ2-1; CDR3nt: TGTGCCAGCACTGGCGGGCAGCTATACAATGAGCAGTTCTTC; CDR3aa: CASTGGQLYNEQFF
d_gene: NA; v_gene: TRBV2; abundance: NA; j_gene: TRBJ1-6; CDR3nt: TGTGCCAGCAGTGAACGGAGAGGGTACAGCAATTCACCCCTCCACTTT; CDR3aa: CASSERRGYSNSPLHF
d_gene: NA; v_gene: TRBV28; abundance: NA; j_gene: TRBJ1-1; CDR3nt: TGTGCCAGCAGTTCACTCACCTCCCGAGGGAACACTGAAGCTTTCTTT; CDR3aa: CASSSLTSRGNTEAFF
d_gene: TRBD2; v_gene: TRBV2; abundance: once; j_gene: TRBJ2-3; CDR3nt: TGTGCCAGCAAGCGGGAGGGCGGTACAGATACGCAGTATTTT; CDR3aa: CASKREGGTDTQYF
d_gene: TRBD1; v_gene: TRBV5-1; abundance: NA; j_gene: TRBJ1-1; CDR3nt: TGCGCCAGCAGCCCTCCGGACAGGGTAAATCAAGCTTTCTTT; CDR3aa: CASSPPDRVNQAFF
d_gene: NA; v_gene: TRBV29-1; abundance: once; j_gene: TRBJ2-7; CDR3nt: TGCAGCGTTGAAGCAGTGCCAGGGGGGACCTACGAGCAGTACTTC; CDR3aa: CSVEAVPGGTYEQYF
d_gene: NA; v_gene: TRBV18; abundance: few; j_gene: TRBJ1-2; CDR3nt: TGTGCCAGCTCACCGGGCACGAGTCAGGGCTACACCTTC; CDR3aa: CASSPGTSQGYTF
d_gene: NA; v_gene: TRBV4-3; abundance: NA; j_gene: TRBJ2-7; CDR3nt: TGCGCCAGCAGCCACGAGGGACTTTCCTACGAGCAGTACTTC; CDR3aa: CASSHEGLSYEQYF
d_gene: TRBD1; v_gene: TRBV28; abundance: few; j_gene: TRBJ1-5; CDR3nt: TGTGCCAGCAGGAGCCCTCAGGGGGTTTGGCAGCCCCAGCATTTT; CDR3aa: CASRSPQGVWQPQHF
d_gene: NA; v_gene: TRBV3-1/TRBV3-2; abundance: NA; j_gene: TRBJ1-3; CDR3nt: TGTGCCAGCAGCCAAGAAAGCGGCTCTGGAAACACCATATATTTT; CDR3aa: CASSQESGSGNTIYF
d_gene: TRBD1; v_gene: TRBV18; abundance: NA; j_gene: TRBJ2-6; CDR3nt: TGTGCCAGCTCAAAGGACAGGGGCAACGTCCTGACTTTC; CDR3aa: CASSKDRGNVLTF
d_gene: NA; v_gene: TRBV7-8; abundance: NA; j_gene: TRBJ1-4; CDR3nt: TGTGCCAGCAGCTTAGTAGCGGCCCGGGGTCTTAATGAAAAACTGTTTTTT; CDR3aa: CASSLVAARGLNEKLFF
d_gene: NA; v_gene: TRBV14; abundance: NA; j_gene: TRBJ1-6; CDR3nt: TGTGCCAGCAGCCTATCCCGGGATTCACCCCTCCACTTT; CDR3aa: CASSLSRDSPLHF
d_gene: NA; v_gene: TRBV2; abundance: NA; j_gene: TRBJ2-7; CDR3nt: TGTGCCAGTAGGGGGAGCTCCTACGAGCAGTACTTC; CDR3aa: CASRGSSYEQYF
d_gene: TRBD2; v_gene: TRBV27; abundance: once; j_gene: TRBJ2-2; CDR3nt: TGTGCCAGCAGTTTATCGGCGGGAGTTAACACCGGGGAGCTGTTTTTT; CDR3aa: CASSLSAGVNTGELFF
d_gene: TRBD1; v_gene: TRBV9; abundance: NA; j_gene: TRBJ2-7; CDR3nt: TGTGCCAGCAGCGTATCCGGGACAGACCTATACGAGCAGTACTTC; CDR3aa: CASSVSGTDLYEQYF
d_gene: TRBD2; v_gene: TRBV10-3; abundance: NA; j_gene: TRBJ2-7; CDR3nt: TGTGCCATCAGTGACCCCACTAGCGGGGCTACAGGCTACGAGCAGTACTTC; CDR3aa: CAISDPTSGATGYEQYF
d_gene: TRBD1; v_gene: TRBV27; abundance: NA; j_gene: TRBJ1-5; CDR3nt: TGTGCCAGCAGTCGCCGGGGACAGGGGAAGTATGGGAATCAGCCCCAGCATTTT; CDR3aa: CASSRRGQGKYGNQPQHF
d_gene: NA; v_gene: TRBV6-5; abundance: NA; j_gene: TRBJ2-5; CDR3nt: TGTGCCAGCAACAGGGCTACCCAAGAGACCCAGTACTTC; CDR3aa: CASNRATQETQYF
d_gene: TRBD1; v_gene: TRBV4-1; abundance: NA; j_gene: TRBJ1-3; CDR3nt: TGCGCCAGCAGCCTCTCGCCGTGGGGACAGGACCGGGGCCCCTCTGGAAACACCATATATTTT; CDR3aa: CASSLSPWGQDRGPSGNTIYF
d_gene: NA; v_gene: TRBV27; abundance: NA; j_gene: TRBJ1-2; CDR3nt: TGTGCCAGACGACCTAAGAGCGGCCGGGGCTACACCTTC; CDR3aa: CARRPKSGRGYTF
d_gene: NA; v_gene: TRBV6-2/TRBV6-3; abundance: NA; j_gene: TRBJ2-6; CDR3nt: TGTGCCAGCAGTTACCCTCGGGCCAACGTCCTGACTTTC; CDR3aa: CASSYPRANVLTF
d_gene: NA; v_gene: TRBV28; abundance: NA; j_gene: TRBJ1-1; CDR3nt: TGTGCCAGCAGAGGGGGGGCGAACACTGAAGCTTTCTTT; CDR3aa: CASRGGANTEAFF
d_gene: NA; v_gene: TRBV5-4; abundance: once; j_gene: TRBJ2-7; CDR3nt: TGTGCCAGCAGCTTGGGATCTGGAGGGAAGGCCTACGAGCAGTACTTC; CDR3aa: CASSLGSGGKAYEQYF
d_gene: NA; v_gene: TRBV11-2; abundance: few; j_gene: TRBJ1-5; CDR3nt: TGTGCCAGCAGCTTTACGAGGGTACAGCCCCAGCATTTT; CDR3aa: CASSFTRVQPQHF
d_gene: NA; v_gene: TRBV15; abundance: NA; j_gene: TRBJ2-5; CDR3nt: TGTGCCACCAGCAGCACAGGGTTCCAAGAGACCCAGTACTTC; CDR3aa: CATSSTGFQETQYF
d_gene: NA; v_gene: TRBV7-6; abundance: NA; j_gene: TRBJ2-5; CDR3nt: TGTGCCAGCAGCCTCGGACAGACGGCGGGTGAGACCCAGTACTTC; CDR3aa: CASSLGQTAGETQYF
d_gene: NA; v_gene: TRBV5-1; abundance: NA; j_gene: TRBJ1-1; CDR3nt: TGCGCCAGCAGCGATAAACAGGGTTACACTGAAGCTTTCTTT; CDR3aa: CASSDKQGYTEAFF
d_gene: NA; v_gene: TRBV27; abundance: NA; j_gene: TRBJ1-6; CDR3nt: TGTGCCAGCAGTTTTCTCCGACAGGAAGCACCCCTCCACTTT; CDR3aa: CASSFLRQEAPLHF
d_gene: TRBD1; v_gene: TRBV27; abundance: NA; j_gene: TRBJ2-5; CDR3nt: TGTGCCAGCAAAATAGGGGGGACAGGGGGAGGAGAGACCCAGTACTTC; CDR3aa: CASKIGGTGGGETQYF
d_gene: TRBD1; v_gene: TRBV15; abundance: many; j_gene: TRBJ2-7; CDR3nt: TGTGCCACCAGCAGAGACAGGGGGCGCTACGAGCAGTACTTC; CDR3aa: CATSRDRGRYEQYF
d_gene: NA; v_gene: TRBV7-2; abundance: NA; j_gene: TRBJ1-1; CDR3nt: TGTGCCAGCAGCTTAGAGCCTTTGATCTTCAACACTGAAGCTTTCTTT; CDR3aa: CASSLEPLIFNTEAFF
d_gene: NA; v_gene: TRBV6-5; abundance: NA; j_gene: TRBJ2-3; CDR3nt: TGTGCCAGCAGTTACTCCTCTGCGGTTAGCACAGATACGCAGTATTTT; CDR3aa: CASSYSSAVSTDTQYF
d_gene: TRBD2; v_gene: TRBV9; abundance: NA; j_gene: TRBJ2-3; CDR3nt: TGTGCCAGCAGCGTAGAAATCGGGACTAGCCCCCCAGATACGCAGTATTTT; CDR3aa: CASSVEIGTSPPDTQYF
d_gene: NA; v_gene: TRBV7-3; abundance: NA; j_gene: TRBJ2-1; CDR3nt: TGTGCCAGCAGCTTAATGAAGACCAGCGATGAGCAGTTCTTC; CDR3aa: CASSLMKTSDEQFF
d_gene: TRBD1; v_gene: TRBV5-1; abundance: NA; j_gene: TRBJ2-2; CDR3nt: TGCGCCAGCACATCAACAGGGGATTTAGGAACCGGGGAGCTGTTTTTT; CDR3aa: CASTSTGDLGTGELFF
d_gene: NA; v_gene: TRBV6-5; abundance: once; j_gene: TRBJ1-6; CDR3nt: TGTGCCAGCAAAGATCCCGGGCAGGGCGATTCACCCCTCCACTTT; CDR3aa: CASKDPGQGDSPLHF
d_gene: NA; v_gene: TRBV18; abundance: once; j_gene: TRBJ1-1; CDR3nt: TGTGCCAGCTCCCTCGAGACAGGCGGCTCTGAAGCTTTCTTT; CDR3aa: CASSLETGGSEAFF
d_gene: TRBD1; v_gene: TRBV4-2; abundance: NA; j_gene: TRBJ2-2; CDR3nt: TGTGCCAGCAGCCAAGATAATAATGATCCCAAGACAGGGACCGAGGAGCTGTTTTTT; CDR3aa: CASSQDNNDPKTGTEELFF
d_gene: NA; v_gene: TRBV13; abundance: NA; j_gene: TRBJ2-7; CDR3nt: TGTGCCAGCAGCTTAAAGACAGGGGAGGGCGAGCAGTACTTC; CDR3aa: CASSLKTGEGEQYF
d_gene: NA; v_gene: TRBV28; abundance: NA; j_gene: TRBJ1-3; CDR3nt: TGTGCCAGCAGGGACACTTCTCTTTATTTT; CDR3aa: CASRDTSLYF
d_gene: TRBD1; v_gene: TRBV6-6; abundance: NA; j_gene: TRBJ1-3; CDR3nt: TGTGCCAGCATCGATAGACAGGGGTTCACCATATATTTT; CDR3aa: CASIDRQGFTIYF
d_gene: TRBD1; v_gene: TRBV3-1/TRBV3-2; abundance: NA; j_gene: TRBJ1-2; CDR3nt: TGTGCCAGCAGCCAAGGGCAGAACAGGGGGCGCGGCTACACCTTC; CDR3aa: CASSQGQNRGRGYTF
d_gene: TRBD2; v_gene: TRBV4-1; abundance: NA; j_gene: TRBJ2-1; CDR3nt: TGCGCCAGCAGCCAAGATATCGCGGGAGGGGTGCAGTTCTTC; CDR3aa: CASSQDIAGGVQFF
d_gene: TRBD1; v_gene: TRBV3-1/TRBV3-2; abundance: NA; j_gene: TRBJ1-2; CDR3nt: TGTGCCAGCAGCCAAGATGGGCCGACAGGGGGCGATGGCTACACCTTC; CDR3aa: CASSQDGPTGGDGYTF